The source of this T cell receptor (beta chain) is a study of cytomegalovirus exposure and HLA in healthy donors. Healthy bone marrow donors made up the donors. The ends were cut back, 4 bases at V and 0 bases at J, with 13 bases in the middle. CDR1 SGHAT and CDR2 FQNNGV come from the germline V gene. The CDR3 is 17 residues long. Both 60 Vbeta primers and 13 Jbeta primers went into the PCR. Assay: immunoSEQ multiplex PCR; the TCRdb copy retains only in-frame clones and omits some. The sample shows about 100,000 clones, 60% to 75% of them seen only once. As for this clone: Its antigen is still unknown.

The study's findings and limits: Later analysis showed TCR association rates varying by HLA locus, highest for DRB1 and lowest for HLA-C.

The clonotype was recovered from a woman aged 70 to 79 in good health and CMV-seropositive. The genes are TRBV11-2 and TRBJ1-6; TRBD1 is a possible D gene (5 bases). Sequenced sample: PBMCs. The CDR3 DNA sequence: TGTGCCAGCAGCTCAACTTACAGGAGCTCCTATAATTCACCCCTCCACTTT. This encodes CASSSTYRSSYNSPLHF.